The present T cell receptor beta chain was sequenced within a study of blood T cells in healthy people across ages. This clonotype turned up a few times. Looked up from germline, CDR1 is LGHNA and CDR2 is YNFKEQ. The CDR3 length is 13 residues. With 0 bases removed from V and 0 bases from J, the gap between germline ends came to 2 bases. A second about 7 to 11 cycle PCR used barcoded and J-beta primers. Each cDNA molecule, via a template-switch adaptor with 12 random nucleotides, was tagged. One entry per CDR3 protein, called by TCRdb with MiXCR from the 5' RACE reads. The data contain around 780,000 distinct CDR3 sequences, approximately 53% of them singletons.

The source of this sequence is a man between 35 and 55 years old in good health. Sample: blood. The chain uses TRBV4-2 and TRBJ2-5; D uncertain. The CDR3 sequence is CASSQEYQETQYF. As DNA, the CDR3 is TGTGCCAGCAGCCAAGAGTACCAAGAGACCCAGTACTTC.